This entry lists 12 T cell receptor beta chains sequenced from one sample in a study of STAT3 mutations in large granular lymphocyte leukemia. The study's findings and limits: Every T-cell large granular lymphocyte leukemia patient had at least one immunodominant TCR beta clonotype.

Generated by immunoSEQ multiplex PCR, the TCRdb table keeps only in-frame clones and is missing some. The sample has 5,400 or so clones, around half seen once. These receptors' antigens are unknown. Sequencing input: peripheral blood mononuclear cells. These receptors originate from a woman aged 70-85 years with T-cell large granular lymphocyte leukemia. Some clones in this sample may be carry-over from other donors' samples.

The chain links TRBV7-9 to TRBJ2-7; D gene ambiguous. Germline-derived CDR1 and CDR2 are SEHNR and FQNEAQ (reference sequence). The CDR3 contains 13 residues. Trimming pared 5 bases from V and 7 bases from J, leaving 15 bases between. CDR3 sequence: CASSPPVGKEQYF. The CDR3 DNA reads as TGTGCCAGCAGCCCCCCGGTGGGGAAAGAGCAGTACTTC.

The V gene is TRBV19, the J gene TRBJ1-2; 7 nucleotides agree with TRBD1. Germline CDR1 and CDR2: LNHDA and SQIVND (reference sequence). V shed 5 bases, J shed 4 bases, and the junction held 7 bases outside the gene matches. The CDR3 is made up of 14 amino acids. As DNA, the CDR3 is TGTGCCAGTAGTTCGGACAGGACTCTCTATGGCTACACCTTC. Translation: CASSSDRTLYGYTF.

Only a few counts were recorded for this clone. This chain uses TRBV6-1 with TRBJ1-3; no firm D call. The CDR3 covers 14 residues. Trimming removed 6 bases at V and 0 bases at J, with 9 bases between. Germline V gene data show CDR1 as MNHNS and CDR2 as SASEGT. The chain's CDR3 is CASRSAVSGNTIYF. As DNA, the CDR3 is TGTGCCAGCAGGTCGGCAGTCTCTGGAAACACCATATATTTT.

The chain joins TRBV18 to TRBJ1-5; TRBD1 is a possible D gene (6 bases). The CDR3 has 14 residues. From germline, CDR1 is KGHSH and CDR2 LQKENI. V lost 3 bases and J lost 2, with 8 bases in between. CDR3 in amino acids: CASSPSGGNQPQHF. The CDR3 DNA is TGTGCCAGCTCACCTTCAGGGGGCAATCAGCCCCAGCATTTT. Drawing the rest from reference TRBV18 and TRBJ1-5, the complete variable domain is NAGVMQNPRHLVRRRGQEARLRCSPMKGHSHVYWYRQLPEEGLKFMVYLQKENIIDESGMPKERFSAEFPKEGPSILRIQQVVRGDSAAYFCASSPSGGNQPQHFGDGTRLSIL.

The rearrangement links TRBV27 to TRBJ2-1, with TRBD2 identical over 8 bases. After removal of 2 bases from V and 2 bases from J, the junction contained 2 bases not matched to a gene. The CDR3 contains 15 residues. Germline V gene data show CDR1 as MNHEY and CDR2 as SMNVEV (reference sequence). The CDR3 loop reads CASSLDGRAYNEQFF. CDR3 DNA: TGTGCCAGCAGTTTAGACGGGAGGGCCTACAATGAGCAGTTCTTC.

CDR3 residues: CASSLSGETQYF. The DNA of the CDR3 is TGTGCCAGCAGCTTATCTGGAGAGACCCAGTACTTC. The rearrangement uses TRBV11-3 and TRBJ2-5; no definite D call. CDR1 is SGHNT, CDR2 YENEEA, per germline. This CDR3 has 12 amino acids. Trimming removed 2 bases from V and 4 bases from J, with 5 bases in between.

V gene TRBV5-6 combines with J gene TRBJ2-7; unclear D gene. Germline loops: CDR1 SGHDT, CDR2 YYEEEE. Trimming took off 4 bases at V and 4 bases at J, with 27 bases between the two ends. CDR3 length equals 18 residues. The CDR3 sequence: CASSQSEHRWVGRYEQYF. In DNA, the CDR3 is TGTGCCAGCAGCCAGTCGGAACATCGGTGGGTCGGGCGGTACGAGCAGTACTTC. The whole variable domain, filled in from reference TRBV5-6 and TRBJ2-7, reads DAGVTQSPTHLIKTRGQQVTLRCSPKSGHDTVSWYQQALGQGPQFIFQYYEEEERQRGNFPDRFSGHQFPNYSSELNVNALLLGDSALYLCASSQSEHRWVGRYEQYFGPGTRLTVT.

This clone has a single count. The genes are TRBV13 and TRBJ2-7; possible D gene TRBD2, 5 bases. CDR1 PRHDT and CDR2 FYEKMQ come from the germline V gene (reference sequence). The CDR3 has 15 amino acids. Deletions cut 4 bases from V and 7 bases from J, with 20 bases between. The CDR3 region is CASSSPTRAGEEQYF. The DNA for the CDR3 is TGTGCCAGCAGCTCACCTACCCGGGCTGGGGAGGAGCAGTACTTC.

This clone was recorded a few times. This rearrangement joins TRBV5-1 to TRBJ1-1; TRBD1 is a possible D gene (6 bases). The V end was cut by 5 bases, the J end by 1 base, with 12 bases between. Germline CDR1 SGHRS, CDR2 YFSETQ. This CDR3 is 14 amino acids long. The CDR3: CASSREGQNTEAFF. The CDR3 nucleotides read TGCGCCAGCAGTCGAGAGGGACAGAACACTGAAGCTTTCTTT.

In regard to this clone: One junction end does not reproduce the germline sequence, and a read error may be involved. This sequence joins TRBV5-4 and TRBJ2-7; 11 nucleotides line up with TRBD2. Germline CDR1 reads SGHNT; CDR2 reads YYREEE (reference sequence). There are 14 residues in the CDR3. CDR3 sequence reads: CASSQGVSSGRPYF. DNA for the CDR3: TGCGCCAGCAGCCAAGGGGTTTCTAGCGGGAGGCCGTACTTC.

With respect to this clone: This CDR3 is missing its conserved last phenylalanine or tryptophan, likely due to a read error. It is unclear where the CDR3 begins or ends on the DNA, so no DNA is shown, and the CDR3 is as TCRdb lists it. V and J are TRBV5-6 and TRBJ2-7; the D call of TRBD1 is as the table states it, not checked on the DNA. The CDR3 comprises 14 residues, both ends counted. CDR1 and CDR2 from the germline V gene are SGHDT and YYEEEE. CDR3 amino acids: CASSRGQGAHEQSL.

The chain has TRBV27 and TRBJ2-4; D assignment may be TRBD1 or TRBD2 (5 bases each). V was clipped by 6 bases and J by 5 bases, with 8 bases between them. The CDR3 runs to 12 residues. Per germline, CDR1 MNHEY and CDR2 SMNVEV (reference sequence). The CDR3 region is CASSPGQNIQYF. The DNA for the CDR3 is TGTGCCAGCAGCCCGGGACAAAACATTCAGTACTTC.